This TCR beta chain was documented in a study of neurological immune-mediated disorders. The unsorted libraries were generated from a total of 2 million PBMCs, which had been stored in RNAlater at -80 C. cDNA was made by 5'RACE with 10-nucleotide random UMIs. TCRdb re-derived calls from the 5' RACE reads in MiXCR, one entry per CDR3 protein. The table shows some 60,000 distinct CDR3 sequences, with 4% to 5.5% occurring only once. Many counts were recorded for this clonotype. What it recognizes is unknown. The V and J ends lost 5 bases and 2 bases respectively, with 10 bases between them. The CDR3 contains 13 residues. The V gene's germline CDR1 is SEHNR and CDR2 FQNEAQ (reference sequence). Study-wide results and limits: There was no association between the multiple sclerosis repertoire cluster and any clinical or MRI feature. Healthy controls had more TCR clonal expansion than multiple sclerosis, which showed the least, whereas HTLV-1-associated myelopathy showed the most.

The sequence was collected from a woman between 45 and 60 years old with multiple sclerosis. This chain joins TRBV7-9 and TRBJ2-7, with D possibly being TRBD1 or TRBD2 (5 bases each). Sample: PBMCs. CDR3 sequence reads: CASSRDATYEQYV. The CDR3 DNA reads as TGTGCCAGCAGCCGGGACGCAACCTACGAGCAGTACGTC.